This T cell receptor (beta chain) came from a study of cytomegalovirus exposure and HLA in healthy donors. Study-wide results and limits: Rarity characterized most TCR sequences, yet some public TCRs appeared in many donors.

As regards this clone: Its antigen is still unknown.

Primers included in the PCR were 60 Vbeta and 13 Jbeta primers. Profiled with immunoSEQ multiplex PCR; TCRdb holds only in-frame clones, not every one. The repertoire consists of over 95,000 clones, with 65% to 85% occurring once and the leading ten covering around 2.7%. With 2 bases removed from V and 6 bases from J, the gap between germline ends came to 17 bases. The CDR3 totals 15 residues. Germline V lookup: CDR1 SGHDT, CDR2 YYEEEE. The specimen sequenced was PBMCs. The sequence came from a woman in her late teens or twenties in good health and CMV-seronegative. The rearrangement links TRBV5-6 to TRBJ1-2, with a weak D call TRBD1 (5 bases). CDR3 DNA sequence: TGTGCCAGCAGCTTAGGAGGGGCGGGCGGCCATGGCTACACCTTC. Amino acid sequence: CASSLGGAGGHGYTF.